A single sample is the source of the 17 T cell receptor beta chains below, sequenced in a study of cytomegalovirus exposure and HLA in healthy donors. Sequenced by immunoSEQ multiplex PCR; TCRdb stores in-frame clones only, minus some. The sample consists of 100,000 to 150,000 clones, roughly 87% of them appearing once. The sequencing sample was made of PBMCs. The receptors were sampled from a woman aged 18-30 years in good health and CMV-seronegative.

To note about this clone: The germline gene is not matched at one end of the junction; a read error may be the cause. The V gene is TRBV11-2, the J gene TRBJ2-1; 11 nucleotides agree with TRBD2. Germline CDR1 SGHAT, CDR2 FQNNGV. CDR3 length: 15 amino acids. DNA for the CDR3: TGTGCCAGCAGCCGTAGCGGGGGGGCCTATAATGAGCAGTTCTTC. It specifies CASSRSGGAYNEQFF.

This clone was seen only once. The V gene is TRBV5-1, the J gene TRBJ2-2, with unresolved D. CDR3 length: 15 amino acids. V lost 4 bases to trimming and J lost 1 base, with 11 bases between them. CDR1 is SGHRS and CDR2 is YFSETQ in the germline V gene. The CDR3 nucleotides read TGCGCCAGCAGCAGAGCGACTGAGAACACCGGGGAGCTGTTTTTT. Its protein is CASSRATENTGELFF.

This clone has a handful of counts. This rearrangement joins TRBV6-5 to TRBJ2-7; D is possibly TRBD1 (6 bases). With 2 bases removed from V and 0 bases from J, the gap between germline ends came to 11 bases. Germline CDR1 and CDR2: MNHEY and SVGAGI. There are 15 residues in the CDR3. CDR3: CASSYEGGNSYEQYV. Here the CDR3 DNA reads TGTGCCAGCAGTTACGAAGGGGGAAACTCCTACGAGCAGTACGTC.

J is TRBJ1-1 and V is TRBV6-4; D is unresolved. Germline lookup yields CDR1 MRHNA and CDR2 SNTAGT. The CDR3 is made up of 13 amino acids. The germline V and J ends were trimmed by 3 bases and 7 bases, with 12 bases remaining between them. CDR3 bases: TGTGCCAGCAGTGAAGGTGCGACGGGTGAAGCTTTCTTT. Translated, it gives CASSEGATGEAFF.

CDR3 nucleotide sequence: TGTGCCAGCAGCCCAACTAGCGGGGCTCCCTACGAGCAGTACTTC. Translating gives CASSPTSGAPYEQYF. The rearrangement joins TRBV14 to TRBJ2-7; 10 nucleotides line up with TRBD2. Germline V gene sequence: CDR1 SGHDN, CDR2 FVKESK. V lost 4 bases and J lost 2; bases outside the gene matches: 5. The CDR3 runs to 15 residues.

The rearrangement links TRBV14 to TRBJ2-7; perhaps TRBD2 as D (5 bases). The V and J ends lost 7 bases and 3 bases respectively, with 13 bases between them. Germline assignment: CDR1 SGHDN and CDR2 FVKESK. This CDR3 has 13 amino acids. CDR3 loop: CASMGRNGYEQYF. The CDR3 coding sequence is TGTGCCAGCATGGGGAGAAACGGCTACGAGCAGTACTTC.

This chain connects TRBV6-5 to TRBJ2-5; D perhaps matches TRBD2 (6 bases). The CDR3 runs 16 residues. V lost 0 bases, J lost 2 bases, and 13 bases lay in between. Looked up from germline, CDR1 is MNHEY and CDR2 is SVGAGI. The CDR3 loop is CASSYSRGRRQETQYF. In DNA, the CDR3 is TGTGCCAGCAGTTACTCGCGGGGCAGGCGTCAAGAGACCCAGTACTTC.

The CDR3 loop reads CASKKLAGEDEQYF. CDR3 bases: TGTGCCAGCAAGAAATTAGCGGGAGAAGACGAGCAGTACTTC. The chain combines TRBV6-5 with TRBJ2-7; 9 bases map to TRBD2. In germline, CDR1 is MNHEY, CDR2 SVGAGI. The CDR3 has 14 residues. V lost 7 bases, J lost 5 bases, and 9 bases stayed unmatched.

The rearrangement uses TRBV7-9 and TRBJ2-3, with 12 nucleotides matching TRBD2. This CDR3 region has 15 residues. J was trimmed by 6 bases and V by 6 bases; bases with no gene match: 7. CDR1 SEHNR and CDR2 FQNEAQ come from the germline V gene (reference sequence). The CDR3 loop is CASRRLAGDLDTQYF. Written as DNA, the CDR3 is TGTGCCAGCAGGCGACTAGCGGGAGATTTGGATACGCAGTATTTT.

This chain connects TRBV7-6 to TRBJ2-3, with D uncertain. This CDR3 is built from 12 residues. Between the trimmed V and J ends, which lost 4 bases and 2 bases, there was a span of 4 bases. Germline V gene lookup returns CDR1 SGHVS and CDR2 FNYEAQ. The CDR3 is CASSWATDTQYF. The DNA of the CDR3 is TGTGCCAGCAGCTGGGCCACAGATACGCAGTATTTT.

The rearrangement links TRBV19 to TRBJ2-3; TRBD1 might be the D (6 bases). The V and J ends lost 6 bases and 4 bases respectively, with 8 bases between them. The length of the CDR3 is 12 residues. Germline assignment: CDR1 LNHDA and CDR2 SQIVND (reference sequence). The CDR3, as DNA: TGTGCCAGTAGGTGGGGGCCAGATACGCAGTATTTT. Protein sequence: CASRWGPDTQYF. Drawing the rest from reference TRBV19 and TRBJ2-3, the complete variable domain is DGGITQSPKYLFRKEGQNVTLSCEQNLNHDAMYWYRQDPGQGLRLIYYSQIVNDFQKGDIAEGYSVSREKKESFPLTVTSAQKNPTAFYLCASRWGPDTQYFGPGTRLTVL.

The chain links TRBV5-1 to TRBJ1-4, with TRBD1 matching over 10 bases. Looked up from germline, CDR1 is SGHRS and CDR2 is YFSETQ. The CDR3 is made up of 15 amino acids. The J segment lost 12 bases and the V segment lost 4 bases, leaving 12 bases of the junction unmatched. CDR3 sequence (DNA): TGCGCCAGCAGCCCGGAGGGGACAGGGGCCGAAGAACTGTTTTTT. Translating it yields CASSPEGTGAEELFF.

The CDR3 nucleotides read TGTGCCAGCAGCTTATCGAGCGGGAGGGCCTCTGGGGCCAACGTCCTGACTTTC. Amino acids: CASSLSSGRASGANVLTF. V gene TRBV13 combines with J gene TRBJ2-6, with 10 bases identical to TRBD2. Trimming at V came to 2 bases and at J to 0 bases, leaving 4 bases not matched to a gene. The CDR3 length is 18 residues. In germline, CDR1 is PRHDT, CDR2 FYEKMQ (reference sequence).

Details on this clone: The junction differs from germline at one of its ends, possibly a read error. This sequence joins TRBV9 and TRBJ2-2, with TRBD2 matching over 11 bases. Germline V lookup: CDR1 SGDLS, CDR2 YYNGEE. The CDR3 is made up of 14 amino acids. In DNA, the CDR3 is TGTGCCAGCAGGGTAGCGGGAGGGACCGGGGAGCTGTTTTTT. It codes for CASRVAGGTGELFF.

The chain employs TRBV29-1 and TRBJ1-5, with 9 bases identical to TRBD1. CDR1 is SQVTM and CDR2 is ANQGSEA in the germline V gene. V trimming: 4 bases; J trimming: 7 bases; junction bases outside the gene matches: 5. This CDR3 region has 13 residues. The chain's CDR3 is CSVGTGAGQPQHF. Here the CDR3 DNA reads TGCAGCGTTGGGACAGGGGCTGGGCAGCCCCAGCATTTT.

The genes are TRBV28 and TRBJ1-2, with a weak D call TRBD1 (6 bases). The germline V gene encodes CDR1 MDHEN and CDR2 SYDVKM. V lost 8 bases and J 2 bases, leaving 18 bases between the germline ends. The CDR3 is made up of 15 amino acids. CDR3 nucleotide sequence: TGTGCCAGCTCTATCCTGGGACAAAGAAACTATGGCTACACCTTC. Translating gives CASSILGQRNYGYTF.

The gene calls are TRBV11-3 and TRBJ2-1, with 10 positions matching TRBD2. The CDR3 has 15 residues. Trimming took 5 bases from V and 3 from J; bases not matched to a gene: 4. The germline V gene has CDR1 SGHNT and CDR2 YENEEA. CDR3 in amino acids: CASSPGTSVYNEQFF. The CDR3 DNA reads TGTGCCAGCAGCCCAGGGACTAGCGTCTACAATGAGCAGTTCTTC.